This is a list of T cell receptor beta chains from one sample in a study of control samples from healthy donors and cancer patients. Repertoires were generated with immunoSEQ multiplex PCR, while TCRdb's copy carries only in-frame clones and drops some. The table lists some 160,000 clones, 89% of them singletons. The specimen was blood. The receptors come from a man aged 30 to 39 in good health. Both conserved end residues are part of each CDR3. A D gene is named only where the DNA matches it firmly. Clone size, where shown, is once, few, many, or a class for clones that have expanded.

J gene | clone size | D gene | V gene | CDR3 protein | CDR3 DNA
TRBJ2-7 | NA | TRBD2 | TRBV6-5 | CASKRTSGANYEQYF | TGTGCCAGCAAAAGGACTAGCGGGGCGAACTACGAGCAGTACTTC
TRBJ2-1 | NA | TRBD2 | TRBV7-3 | CASSFQLAGAELQFF | TGTGCCAGCAGCTTTCAACTAGCGGGGGCGGAGCTGCAGTTCTTC
TRBJ2-7 | NA | TRBD1 | TRBV7-9 | CASSPRQGPYEQYF | TGTGCCAGCAGCCCACGACAGGGCCCCTACGAGCAGTACTTC
TRBJ1-5 | NA | NA | TRBV6-5 | CASSYDGHQPQHF | TGTGCCAGCAGTTACGATGGTCATCAGCCCCAGCATTTT
TRBJ2-3 | NA | NA | TRBV5-1 | CASSAGGTDTQYF | TGCGCCAGCAGCGCAGGGGGCACAGATACGCAGTATTTT
TRBJ2-5 | NA | TRBD2 | TRBV5-4 | CASSWTTGGETQYF | TGTGCCAGCAGCTGGACTACGGGAGGGGAGACCCAGTACTTC
TRBJ1-2 | NA | NA | TRBV4-1 | CASSPGPGAFGYTF | TGCGCCAGCAGCCCCGGGCCGGGGGCTTTTGGCTACACCTTC
TRBJ1-3 | NA | NA | TRBV19 | CASSIMTGNTIYF | TGTGCCAGTAGTATCATGACTGGAAACACCATATATTTT
TRBJ2-2 | NA | NA | TRBV19 | CASDRPTGELFF | TGTGCCAGCGACAGACCCACCGGGGAGCTGTTTTTT
TRBJ2-6 | NA | NA | TRBV7-9 | CASSLVGTGANVLTF | TGTGCCAGCAGCTTAGTAGGGACTGGGGCCAACGTCCTGACTTTC
TRBJ2-2 | NA | NA | TRBV9 | CASSVRTSPNGELFF | TGTGCCAGCAGCGTCCGAACCAGCCCGAACGGGGAGCTGTTTTTT
TRBJ2-7 | NA | TRBD1 | TRBV5-4 | CASSQGTGGLYEQYF | TGTGCCAGCAGCCAAGGGACAGGGGGGCTCTACGAGCAGTACTTC
TRBJ2-7 | NA | NA | TRBV7-9 | CASSFGWGYEQYF | TGTGCCAGCAGCTTCGGTTGGGGCTACGAGCAGTACTTC
TRBJ2-2 | NA | NA | TRBV3-1/TRBV3-2 | CASRGSGELFF | TGTGCCAGCAGAGGGAGTGGGGAGCTGTTTTTT
TRBJ2-4 | NA | TRBD2 | TRBV6-5 | CASSYSGAGDNIQYF | TGTGCCAGCAGTTACTCGGGCGCGGGGGATAACATTCAGTACTTC
TRBJ2-6 | NA | TRBD2 | TRBV11-2 | CASAGGYGANVLTF | TGTGCCAGCGCCGGGGGGTACGGGGCCAACGTCCTGACTTTC
TRBJ2-7 | NA | TRBD2 | TRBV9 | CASSAGGRPTYEQYF | TGTGCCAGCAGCGCGGGGGGACGGCCCACATACGAGCAGTACTTC
TRBJ2-3 | NA | TRBD2 | TRBV25-1 | CASSEWGGTDTQYF | TGTGCCAGCAGTGAATGGGGGGGAACAGATACGCAGTATTTT
TRBJ1-6 | NA | TRBD1 | TRBV18 | CASSPPSTGPNSPLHF | TGTGCCAGCTCACCCCCCTCGACAGGGCCTAATTCACCCCTCCACTTT
TRBJ2-1 | few | NA | TRBV21-1 | CASSHNTGEPYNEQFF | TGTGCCAGCAGTCACAATACTGGCGAACCCTACAATGAGCAGTTCTTC
TRBJ2-5 | NA | TRBD1 | TRBV7-3 | CASSQQGPETQYF | TGTGCCAGCAGCCAACAGGGGCCGGAGACCCAGTACTTC
TRBJ2-3 | NA | TRBD2 | TRBV10-2 | CASSESRLAGGGDTQYF | TGCGCCAGCAGTGAGTCGCGCCTAGCGGGGGGTGGGGATACGCAGTATTTT
TRBJ2-1 | NA | TRBD1 | TRBV6-2/TRBV6-3 | CASSRGTGDNEQFF | TGTGCCAGCAGTCGCGGGACAGGGGACAATGAGCAGTTCTTC
TRBJ2-7 | NA | TRBD2 | TRBV18 | CASSPREGRYEQYF | TGTGCCAGCTCACCACGGGAGGGCCGCTACGAGCAGTACTTC
TRBJ1-1 | NA | NA | TRBV10-3 | CAIGGGRVEAFF | TGTGCCATCGGGGGGGGCCGGGTTGAAGCTTTCTTT
TRBJ2-1 | NA | TRBD2 | TRBV9 | CASSGLAGGLANEQFF | TGTGCCAGCAGCGGACTAGCGGGAGGGCTGGCTAATGAGCAGTTCTTC
TRBJ1-6 | NA | NA | TRBV14 | CASSQGGLYNSPLHF | TGTGCCAGCAGCCAAGGGGGCCTCTATAATTCACCCCTCCACTTT
TRBJ2-4 | NA | NA | TRBV3-1/TRBV3-2 | CASSLYHLAKNIQYF | TGTGCCAGCAGCCTCTACCACCTAGCCAAAAACATTCAGTACTTC
TRBJ2-3 | once | NA | TRBV6-2/TRBV6-3 | CASSYQAIGDTQYF | TGTGCCAGCAGTTACCAGGCAATCGGAGATACGCAGTATTTT
TRBJ2-5 | once | NA | TRBV24-1 | CATSDLAGTGETQYF | TGTGCCACCAGTGATTTGGCAGGGACGGGGGAGACCCAGTACTTC
TRBJ2-5 | NA | NA | TRBV7-9 | CASSQGRDQETQYF | TGTGCCAGCAGCCAGGGACGGGACCAAGAGACCCAGTACTTC
TRBJ1-1 | NA | TRBD1 | TRBV7-9 | CASKPGTGFTEAFF | TGTGCCAGCAAGCCCGGGACAGGGTTCACTGAAGCTTTCTTT
TRBJ2-7 | NA | NA | TRBV7-8 | CASSPERIPPYEQYF | TGTGCCAGCAGCCCGGAGCGGATACCCCCCTACGAGCAGTACTTC
TRBJ2-7 | NA | TRBD1 | TRBV19 | CASRPQGAPYEQYF | TGTGCCAGTAGACCTCAGGGGGCACCCTACGAGCAGTACTTC
TRBJ1-6 | NA | NA | TRBV7-8 | CASSLRDYNSPLHF | TGTGCCAGCAGCTTAAGGGACTATAATTCACCCCTCCACTTT
TRBJ2-5 | NA | TRBD2 | TRBV7-2 | CASSLSSGGGQETQYF | TGTGCCAGCAGCCTTTCTAGCGGGGGGGGCCAAGAGACCCAGTACTTC
TRBJ2-3 | NA | TRBD2 | TRBV19 | CASSPVAGGHTDTQYF | TGTGCCAGTAGTCCGGTAGCGGGGGGGCACACAGATACGCAGTATTTT
TRBJ1-1 | NA | NA | TRBV24-1 | CATSGGGHTEAFF | TGTGCCACCAGCGGGGGTGGGCACACTGAAGCTTTCTTT
TRBJ2-2 | once | TRBD2 | TRBV7-3 | CASSPGAGLSTGELFF | TGTGCCAGCAGCCCGGGAGCGGGACTGTCCACCGGGGAGCTGTTTTTT
TRBJ1-3 | NA | NA | TRBV6-2/TRBV6-3 | CASSYNSGRQHSSSGNTIYF | TGTGCCAGCAGTTACAATTCTGGGAGACAGCATTCTTCCTCTGGAAACACCATATATTTT
TRBJ1-5 | NA | NA | TRBV29-1 | CSVLLGNQPQHF | TGCAGCGTTCTGCTCGGGAATCAGCCCCAGCATTTT